Below, 14 T cell receptor beta chains from the same sample are listed, as sequenced in a study of CD8 T cells in ankylosing spondylitis (TCRdb year 2017). No antigen is known for these receptors. What the study reported, not specific to this receptor: Blood from ankylosing spondylitis patients appeared to be characterized by a TCR beta motif composed of under 10 highly homologous amino acid variants.

The library was prepared using 5' RACE. Sequencing used an Illumina HiSeq 2500. TCRdb reanalyzed the raw reads on its own, using fastp at Q25 for trimming and MiXCR for clone calling, and kept in-frame beta chains. Each entry merges the rows of one CDR3 protein and shows their most common DNA and genes. This sample has hundreds of thousands of distinct CDR3 sequences in its table, and approximately 20% of those were observed once. Approximately 40% of the sample rests with the top ten. The sequencing input was blood, either unsorted or a sorted T cell fraction (not recorded which). Source of these receptors: a male donor with ankylosing spondylitis.

This chain connects TRBV7-8 to TRBJ1-4; tentative D call: TRBD1 (5 bases). The CDR3 loop spans 15 amino acids. V was shortened by 1 base and J by 8 bases, with 14 bases between the two germline ends. The germline V gene has CDR1 SGHVS and CDR2 FQNEAQ. CDR3 residues: CASSLVGTADEKLFF. The CDR3 nucleotides read TGTGCCAGCAGCTTAGTGGGGACGGCGGACGAAAAACTGTTTTTT. Filled out from reference TRBV7-8 and TRBJ1-4, the complete variable domain reads GAGVSQSPRYKVAKRGQDVALRCDPISGHVSLFWYQQALGQGPEFLTYFQNEAQLDKSGLPSDRFFAERPEGSVSTLKIQRTQQEDSAVYLCASSLVGTADEKLFFGSGTQLSVL.

V gene TRBV3-1 combines with J gene TRBJ2-3; the match to TRBD2 covers 8 bases. Germline V CDR1 and CDR2: LGHDT, YNNKEL (reference sequence). J was trimmed by 6 bases and V by 0 bases; bases with no gene match: 11. This CDR3 has 17 residues. CDR3 nucleotide sequence: TGTGCCAGCAGCCAAGAAGACTATGGACTAGCTGCGGATACGCAGTATTTT. Translated, it gives CASSQEDYGLAADTQYF.

This clonotype was detected a few times. V is TRBV19 and J is TRBJ2-1, with 7 bases matching TRBD1. CDR1 is LNHDA, CDR2 SQIVND, per germline (reference sequence). Unmatched junction bases numbered 7, after V lost 8 bases and J lost 3 bases. The CDR3 spans 14 residues. The CDR3 region has the DNA TGTGCCAGTTCCCCGGGACAGTACTACAATGAGCAGTTCTTC. Amino acids: CASSPGQYYNEQFF.

This clonotype was counted a few times. The chain links TRBV5-1 to TRBJ1-1, with a tentative D call TRBD1 (5 bases). Trimming stripped 2 bases from V and 5 bases from J, with 10 bases between. CDR1 is SGHRS and CDR2 is YFSETQ in the germline V gene. This CDR3 region has 13 residues. CDR3 DNA sequence: TGCGCCAGCAGCTTTACGGGGGGAACTGAAGCTTTCTTT. Protein product: CASSFTGGTEAFF.

CDR3 in amino acids: CASSPNHLGSSTDTQYF. CDR3 nucleotide sequence: TGTGCCAGCAGCCCAAACCATCTGGGCAGTAGCACAGATACGCAGTATTTT. V and J are TRBV7-8 and TRBJ2-3; D ambiguous. This CDR3 comprises 17 residues. Trimming shortened V by 5 bases and J by 0 bases, and 18 bases separated the two germline ends. Germline-derived CDR1 and CDR2 are SGHVS and FQNEAQ. The variable domain in full, completed from reference TRBV7-8 and TRBJ2-3, reads GAGVSQSPRYKVAKRGQDVALRCDPISGHVSLFWYQQALGQGPEFLTYFQNEAQLDKSGLPSDRFFAERPEGSVSTLKIQRTQQEDSAVYLCASSPNHLGSSTDTQYFGPGTRLTVL.

There are many counts of this clonotype. The chain couples TRBV7-9 to TRBJ2-5; D uncertain. V lost 4 bases and J lost 2, with 5 bases in between. There are 12 residues in the CDR3. Germline values: CDR1 SEHNR, CDR2 FQNEAQ (reference sequence). CDR3 amino acids: CASSSLQETQYF. The DNA for the CDR3 is TGTGCCAGCAGCTCCCTACAAGAGACCCAGTACTTC.

The V call is TRBV4-1, the J call TRBJ1-5; maybe TRBD1 (6 bases). Germline-derived CDR1 and CDR2 are MGHRA and YSYEKL. The CDR3 runs 18 residues. V lost 0 bases, J lost 0 bases, and 15 bases lay in between. This CDR3 is CASSQEQGVGYSNQPQHF. CDR3 DNA sequence: TGCGCCAGCAGCCAAGAACAGGGAGTGGGATATAGCAATCAGCCCCAGCATTTT.

On this clonotype: The junction does not match germline at one end; this may be a read error. V is TRBV9 and J is TRBJ2-3; 8 bases align to TRBD2. Per germline, CDR1 SGDLS and CDR2 YYNGEE. CDR3 length equals 13 residues. CDR3 residues: CASSAGGDGTQNF. The CDR3 DNA sequence: TGTGCCAGCAGCGCGGGGGGGGACGGCACGCAAAATTTT.

A few counts support this clonotype. This rearrangement joins TRBV7-8 to TRBJ2-7; D ambiguous. V was cut by 5 bases and J by 7 bases, with 18 bases left in between. CDR3 length: 14 amino acids. From germline, CDR1 is SGHVS and CDR2 FQNEAQ. CDR3 bases: TGTGCCAGCAGCGCCTATTCGGCAGACCGAGAGCAGTACTTC. Translating gives CASSAYSADREQYF.

This clonotype was seen repeatedly, ten times or more. A read error may account for a junction end that differs from germline. The rearrangement links TRBV27 to TRBJ2-1, with D uncertain. The CDR3 loop spans 13 amino acids. Per the germline V gene, CDR1 is MNHEY and CDR2 is SMNVEV (reference sequence). DNA of the CDR3: TGTGCTAGCAGCTTCGGAGCGAACAATGAGCAGTTCTTC. It is translated as CASSFGANNEQFF.

This clonotype was observed at least ten times. This rearrangement joins TRBV4-1 to TRBJ2-1; the D gene is possibly TRBD1 (6 bases). The V end lost 3 bases, the J end lost 0 bases, and 12 bases lay between the germline ends. Germline assignment: CDR1 MGHRA and CDR2 YSYEKL. This CDR3 spans 16 amino acids. CDR3 sequence: CASSHKTGISYNEQFF. The CDR3 DNA is TGCGCCAGCAGCCACAAAACAGGGATCTCCTACAATGAGCAGTTCTTC.

The chain is built from TRBV25-1 and TRBJ2-7; no firm D call. Trimming pared 6 bases from V and 4 bases from J, leaving 16 bases between. The length of the CDR3 is 14 residues. Germline V lookup: CDR1 MGHDK, CDR2 SYGVNS. The CDR3, as DNA: TGTGCCAGCAGCGCCCGTGGATTTCCGTACGAGCAGTACTTC. This translates into CASSARGFPYEQYF.

The chain combines TRBV18 with TRBJ2-7; D is uncertain. The CDR3 has 16 amino acids. The germline gives CDR1 KGHSH, CDR2 LQKENI. V lost 6 bases and J 2 bases, leaving 20 bases between the germline ends. This CDR3 is CASSPTTAGLTYEQYF. In DNA, the CDR3 is TGTGCCAGCTCCCCTACCACCGCAGGTCTCACCTACGAGCAGTACTTC.

This clonotype appeared a few times. The chain recombines TRBV10-3 with TRBJ2-7; 12 bases match TRBD2. Germline V gives CDR1 ENHRY, CDR2 SYGVKD. CDR3 size: 17 residues. Losses at the gene ends were 5 bases for V and 6 bases for J; bases not matched to a gene: 14. DNA of the CDR3: TGTGCCATCAGTCAGACTAGCGGGAGCCCTGGGCCTGGCGAGCAGTACTTC. As protein: CAISQTSGSPGPGEQYF.